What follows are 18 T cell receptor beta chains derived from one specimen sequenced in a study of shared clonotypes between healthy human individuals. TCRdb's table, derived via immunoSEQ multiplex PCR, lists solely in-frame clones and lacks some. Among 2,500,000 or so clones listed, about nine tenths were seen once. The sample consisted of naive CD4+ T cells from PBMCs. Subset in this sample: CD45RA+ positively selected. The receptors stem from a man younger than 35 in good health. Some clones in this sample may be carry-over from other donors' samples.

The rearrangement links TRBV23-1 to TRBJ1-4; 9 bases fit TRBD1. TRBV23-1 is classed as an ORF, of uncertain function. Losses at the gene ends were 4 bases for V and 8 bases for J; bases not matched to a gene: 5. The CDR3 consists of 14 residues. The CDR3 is CASSLRQGEEKLFF. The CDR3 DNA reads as TGCGCCAGCAGTCTTCGACAGGGGGAAGAAAAACTGTTTTTT.

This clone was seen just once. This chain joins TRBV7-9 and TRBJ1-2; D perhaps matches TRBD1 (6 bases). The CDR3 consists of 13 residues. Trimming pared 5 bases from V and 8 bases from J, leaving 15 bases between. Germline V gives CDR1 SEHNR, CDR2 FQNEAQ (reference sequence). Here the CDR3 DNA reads TGTGCCAGCAGCGTGCCGGGACATGACGGCTACACCTTC. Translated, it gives CASSVPGHDGYTF.

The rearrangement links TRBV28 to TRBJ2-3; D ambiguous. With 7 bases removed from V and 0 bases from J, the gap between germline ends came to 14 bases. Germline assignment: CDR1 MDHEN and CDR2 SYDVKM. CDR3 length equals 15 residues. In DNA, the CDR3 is TGTGCCAGCACCTACAATCCTTCTAGCACAGATACGCAGTATTTT. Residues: CASTYNPSSTDTQYF.

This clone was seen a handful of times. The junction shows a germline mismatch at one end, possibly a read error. CDR3 coding DNA: TGCGCCAGCAGGTTGGACACCAATCAGCCCCAGCATTTT. Its protein product is CASRLDTNQPQHF. The gene calls are TRBV5-1 and TRBJ1-5, with D possibly being TRBD1 (5 bases). This CDR3 is 13 amino acids long. Germline V gives CDR1 SGHRS, CDR2 YFSETQ.

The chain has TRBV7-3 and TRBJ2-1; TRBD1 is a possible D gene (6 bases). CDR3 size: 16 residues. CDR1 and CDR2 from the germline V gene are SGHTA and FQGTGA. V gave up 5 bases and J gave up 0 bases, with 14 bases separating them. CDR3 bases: TGTGCCAGCAGCGTATCCGGGACAATCTCCTACAATGAGCAGTTCTTC. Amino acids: CASSVSGTISYNEQFF.

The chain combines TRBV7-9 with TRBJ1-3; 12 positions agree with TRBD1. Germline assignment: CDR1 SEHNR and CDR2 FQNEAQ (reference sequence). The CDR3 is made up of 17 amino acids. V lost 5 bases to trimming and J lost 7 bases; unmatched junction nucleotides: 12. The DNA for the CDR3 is TGTGCCAGCAGCCTCGGGACAGGGGGCGCCATTGGGAACACCATATATTTT. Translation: CASSLGTGGAIGNTIYF. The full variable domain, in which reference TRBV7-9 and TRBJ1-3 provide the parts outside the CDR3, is DTGVSQNPRHKITKRGQNVTFRCDPISEHNRLYWYRQTLGQGPEFLTYFQNEAQLEKSRLLSDRFSAERPKGSFSTLEIQRTEQGDSAMYLCASSLGTGGAIGNTIYFGEGSWLTVV.

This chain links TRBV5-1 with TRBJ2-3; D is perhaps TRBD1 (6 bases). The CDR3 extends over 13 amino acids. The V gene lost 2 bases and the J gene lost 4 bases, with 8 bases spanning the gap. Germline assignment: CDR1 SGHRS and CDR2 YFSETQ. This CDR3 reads CASSFRGSDTQYF. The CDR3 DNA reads TGCGCCAGCAGCTTCAGGGGATCAGATACGCAGTATTTT.

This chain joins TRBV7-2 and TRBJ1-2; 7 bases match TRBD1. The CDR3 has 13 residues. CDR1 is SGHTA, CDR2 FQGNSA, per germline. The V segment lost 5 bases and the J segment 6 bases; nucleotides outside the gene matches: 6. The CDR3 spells CASSRDRVNGYTF. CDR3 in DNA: TGTGCCAGCAGCCGAGACAGGGTAAATGGCTACACCTTC.

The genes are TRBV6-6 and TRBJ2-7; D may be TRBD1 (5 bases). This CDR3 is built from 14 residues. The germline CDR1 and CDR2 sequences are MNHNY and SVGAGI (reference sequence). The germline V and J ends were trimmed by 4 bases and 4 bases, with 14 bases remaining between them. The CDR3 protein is CASSLKGRAYEQYF. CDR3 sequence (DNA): TGTGCCAGCAGTTTAAAAGGCAGGGCGTACGAGCAGTACTTC.

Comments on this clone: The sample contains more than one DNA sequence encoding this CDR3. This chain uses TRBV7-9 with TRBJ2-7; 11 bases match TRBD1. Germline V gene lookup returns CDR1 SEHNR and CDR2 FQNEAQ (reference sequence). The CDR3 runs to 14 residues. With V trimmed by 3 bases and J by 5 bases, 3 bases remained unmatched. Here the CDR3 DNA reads TGTGCCAGCAGCTTGGGACAGGGGGTCCACGAGCAGTACTTC. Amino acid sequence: CASSLGQGVHEQYF.

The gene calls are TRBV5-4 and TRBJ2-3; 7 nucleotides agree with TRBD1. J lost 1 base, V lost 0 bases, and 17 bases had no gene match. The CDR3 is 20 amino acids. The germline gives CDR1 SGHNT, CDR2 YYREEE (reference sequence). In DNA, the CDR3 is TGTGCCAGCAGCTTGGACTTCTACAGGGGCCTTTCCGTAGGCACAGATACGCAGTATTTT. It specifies CASSLDFYRGLSVGTDTQYF. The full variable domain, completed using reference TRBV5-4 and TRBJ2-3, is ETGVTQSPTHLIKTRGQQVTLRCSSQSGHNTVSWYQQALGQGPQFIFQYYREEENGRGNFPPRFSGLQFPNYSSELNVNALELDDSALYLCASSLDFYRGLSVGTDTQYFGPGTRLTVL.

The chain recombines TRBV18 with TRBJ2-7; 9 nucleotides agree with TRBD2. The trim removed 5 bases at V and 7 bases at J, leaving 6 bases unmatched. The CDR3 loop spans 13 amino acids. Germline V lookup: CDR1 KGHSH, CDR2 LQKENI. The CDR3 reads CASSFSGSHEQYF. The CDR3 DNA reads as TGTGCCAGCTCATTTAGCGGGAGCCATGAGCAGTACTTC. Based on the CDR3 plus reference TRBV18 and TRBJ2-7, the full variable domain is NAGVMQNPRHLVRRRGQEARLRCSPMKGHSHVYWYRQLPEEGLKFMVYLQKENIIDESGMPKERFSAEFPKEGPSILRIQQVVRGDSAAYFCASSFSGSHEQYFGPGTRLTVT.

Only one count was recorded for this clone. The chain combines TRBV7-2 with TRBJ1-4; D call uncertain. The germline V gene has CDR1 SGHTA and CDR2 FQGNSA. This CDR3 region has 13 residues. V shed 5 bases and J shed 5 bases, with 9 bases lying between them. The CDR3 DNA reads TGTGCCAGCAGCGTCTACGGAAATGAAAAACTGTTTTTT. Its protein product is CASSVYGNEKLFF.

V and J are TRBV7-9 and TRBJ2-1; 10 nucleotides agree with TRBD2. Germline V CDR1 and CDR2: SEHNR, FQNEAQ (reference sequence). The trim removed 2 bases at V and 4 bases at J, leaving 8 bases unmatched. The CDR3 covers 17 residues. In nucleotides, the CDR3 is TGTGCCAGCAGCTTATATATGCGGACTAGCGGTTACAATGAGCAGTTCTTC. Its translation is CASSLYMRTSGYNEQFF.

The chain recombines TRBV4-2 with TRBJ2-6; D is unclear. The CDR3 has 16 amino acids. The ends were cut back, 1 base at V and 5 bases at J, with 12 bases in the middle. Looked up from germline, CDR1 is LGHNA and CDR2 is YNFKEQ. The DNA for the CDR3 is TGTGCCAGCAGCCAAGGAGTTGGCTTCTGGGCCAACGTCCTGACTTTC. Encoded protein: CASSQGVGFWANVLTF.

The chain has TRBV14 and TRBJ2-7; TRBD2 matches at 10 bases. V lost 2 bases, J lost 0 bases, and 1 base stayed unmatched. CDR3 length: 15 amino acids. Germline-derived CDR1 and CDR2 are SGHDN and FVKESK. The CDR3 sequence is CASSQWTSGSYEQYF. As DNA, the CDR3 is TGTGCCAGCAGCCAATGGACTAGCGGCTCCTACGAGCAGTACTTC.

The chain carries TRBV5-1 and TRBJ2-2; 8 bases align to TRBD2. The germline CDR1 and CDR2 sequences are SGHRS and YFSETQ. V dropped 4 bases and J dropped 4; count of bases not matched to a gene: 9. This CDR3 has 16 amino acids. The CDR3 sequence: CASSAHSAGGTGELFF. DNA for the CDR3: TGCGCCAGCAGCGCCCACTCCGCGGGGGGCACCGGGGAGCTGTTTTTT.

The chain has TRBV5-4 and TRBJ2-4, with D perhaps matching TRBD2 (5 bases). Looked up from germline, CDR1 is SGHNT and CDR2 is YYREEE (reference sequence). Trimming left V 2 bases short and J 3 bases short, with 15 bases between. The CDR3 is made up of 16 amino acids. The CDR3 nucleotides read TGTGCCAGCAGCTTTGGCAGCTTAGGACTCAAAAACATTCAGTACTTC. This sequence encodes CASSFGSLGLKNIQYF.